Described below is a single T cell receptor (beta chain) sequence and its context. No cognate antigen has been identified for it. Base quality data are lacking; no much larger clone is found one base away. As encoded in the germline V gene (reference sequence), CDR1 is MNHEY while CDR2 is SMNVEV. Measured from the cysteine to the phenylalanine, the CDR3 is 18 residues long. Of all the DNA, just the CDR3 is kept, 54 bases in frame from base 1. V is pared back by 0 bases and J by 0 bases, with 14 bases lying between the germline termini. Sample time point, as interpreted from the label and publication: baseline before first vaccination. Vaccinee samples were obtained from the UK trials COV001 and COV002, which included a single-blind randomized controlled phase 2/3 trial of AZD1222 (ChAdOx1 nCoV-19) in healthy adults. For TCRbeta chain sequencing, PBMC samples were collected from trial participants at day 0 and at day 28 after the second dose.

The sample originates from a study of T cell responses to AZD1222 COVID-19 vaccine (TCRdb year 2021). Background on the whole study: AZD1222 recipients with second doses at about 4 weeks or about 12 weeks were pooled, because spike-specific TCR depth and breadth did not differ between schedules. Trial participants were enrolled by age into 18-55, 56-69 and 70-plus year subgroups, with around 150, 28 and 57 TCR-sequenced participants respectively. A total of around 240 trial participants underwent TCR sequencing, of whom approximately 200 had received two doses of AZD1222 and approximately 26 had received two doses of the MenACWY control vaccine. Broader findings and caveats from the paper: After two AZD1222 doses, both the breadth and the depth of spike-specific TCRs were significantly higher than at day 0 and than in MenACWY recipients. Because no day 14 peak-response samples were available, repertoires were characterized only after the peak T cell response. The whole spike protein was spanned by vaccine-associated CD4 TCRs, and dominant responses were seen in regions 160-218 and 743-854. Reportedly, close to half of the unique spike-specific TCRs recognized epitopes lying outside the regions that are mutated in the B.1.351 and B.1.1.7 variants. In the small 56-69-year group, the increase in depth fell short of significance, most likely because of low power. Conclusions about previously exposed vaccinees were limited because only a handful of AZD1222 recipients were SARS-CoV-2 seropositive at baseline. Participants were mostly white British and included more females than males, and it was suggested by the authors that clonal diversity may have been underestimated.

The CDR3 regions of human TCRbeta chains were analyzed by immunosequencing. As for how the authors treated the data: Repertoire TCRs were checked for matches against a reference library of SARS-CoV-2-specific TCRs that had been generated using the MIRA antigen-specificity platform. Breadth was defined as the fraction of unique TCRs that were SARS-CoV-2-associated, and depth was defined as the fraction of total T cells that were SARS-CoV-2-associated. Using the MIRA data, each spike-specific TCR was assigned both to the spike region to which the TCR was reactive and to a CD4 or CD8 class. Log10-transformed breadth and depth values were compared by one-way ANOVA with Sidak's multiple comparisons tests. In TCRdb, the immuneACCESS table is reduced to in-frame sequences with V and J assigned. These tables do not hold every clone; where another copy was compared, an unresolved V gene accounts for under half, and the others remain unexplained. From that table come the V and J calls and clone size; the DNA was used to work out D and trimming. The table for this sample lists 160,000 or so clones; approximately 91% of them were counted only once. Approximately 1.9% of the sample is in the top ten clones.

This chain joins TRBV27 to TRBJ1-4; the D segment cannot be called with confidence. The source material was peripheral blood, sampled on day 0 of AZD1222 vaccination. The source of this sequence is an adult in good health. In nucleotides, the sequence is TGTGCCAGCAGTTTATCCTCAGGATTTGCGGCAACTAATGAAAAACTGTTTTTT. Its protein is CASSLSSGFAATNEKLFF.